This TCR beta chain was identified in a study of blood T cell repertoires in COVID-19. Germline loops: CDR1 MNHEY, CDR2 SMNVEV (reference sequence). V shed 5 bases and J shed 4 bases, with 9 bases lying between them. The CDR3 has 12 residues. Here immunoSEQ multiplex PCR was the method, and the copy in TCRdb shows in-frame clones only, minus some. The top ten hold about 2% of the sample, which has around 130,000 clones, 88% seen once. The J gene is TRBJ2-7, the V gene TRBV27; D possibly corresponds to TRBD1 (5 bases). The specimen sequenced was peripheral blood. The clonotype was recovered from a man between 65 and 80 years old with active COVID-19. CDR3 sequence (DNA): TGTGCCAGCAGTCCTCAGGGATACGAGCAGTACTTC. Translation gives CASSPQGYEQYF.